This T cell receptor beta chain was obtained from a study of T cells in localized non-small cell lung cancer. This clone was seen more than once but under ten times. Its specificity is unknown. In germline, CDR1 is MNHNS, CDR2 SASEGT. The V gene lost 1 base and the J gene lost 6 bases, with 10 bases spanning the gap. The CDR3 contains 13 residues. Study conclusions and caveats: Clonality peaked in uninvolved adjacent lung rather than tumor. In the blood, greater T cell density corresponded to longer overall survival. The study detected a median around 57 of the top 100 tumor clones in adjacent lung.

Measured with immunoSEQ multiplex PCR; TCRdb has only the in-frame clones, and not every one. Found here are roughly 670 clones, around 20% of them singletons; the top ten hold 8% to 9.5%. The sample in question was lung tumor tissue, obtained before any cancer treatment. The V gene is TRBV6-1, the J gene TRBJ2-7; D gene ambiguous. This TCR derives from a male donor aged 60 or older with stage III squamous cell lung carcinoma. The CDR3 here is CASSEGVGTEQYF. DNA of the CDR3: TGTGCCAGCAGTGAAGGGGTGGGTACCGAGCAGTACTTC.